This T cell receptor (beta chain) was obtained from a study of T cells expressing NK-cell markers (dated by TCRdb to about 2020). With respect to the entire study: Three sorted T-cell subsets (CD3+CD56+NKG2C+, CD3+CD56+NKG2C- and CD3+CD56-NKG2C+) from about 8 donors had their TCR beta-chain repertoires profiled. Illumina HiSeq 2000/2500, MiSeq or NextSeq was used to sequence libraries as 2 x 150 bp reads. Among the eight sequenced donors, only one was HCMV-seronegative, while the other seven were HCMV-seropositive. All eight donors whose samples were sequenced were randomly selected healthy volunteers, three of them men and five women. The full study reports these points: Whether the expanded NKG2C-expressing T cell clones were specific for HCMV antigens remained unclear. In more than five donors, the dominant CD3+CD56+NKG2C+ clonotypes were found to rank among the top 10 CD8+ clonotypes and to make up 1.0-7.0% of CD8+ T cells. Those dominant clonotypes were again the most abundant among CD3+CD56-NKG2C+ cells in several donors, at roughly 28.3-65%.

Concerning this clonotype: The clone's antigen remains unknown.

To determine HCMV serostatus, a commercial ELISA kit was used to detect HCMV-specific IgG in serum. Peripheral blood mononuclear cells were isolated from blood by Ficoll density gradient centrifugation. TCRdb lists the instrument as Illumina HiSeq 2000. TCR beta cDNA libraries were made by 5'RACE template switching that added a universal primer site and unique molecular identifiers. cDNA synthesis was primed from the TCR beta constant segment, followed by two successive PCR amplification steps. Regarding the original processing steps: Reads were demultiplexed and grouped by UMI with MIGEC, and clonotypes were assembled and quantified with MiTCR. To exclude erroneous sequences, any TCR cDNA sequence not supported by at least two reads was discarded. Downstream repertoire analysis used the tcR package, and clonotypes were matched across fractions by CDR3 nucleotide sequence plus V segment. VDJmatch was used to annotate antigen specificity against VDJdb, with one amino acid substitution in CDR3 permitted. TCRdb reprocessed the reads, so every CDR3 protein sequence counts as one entry and DNA is not shown. The V and J calls shown here were made by TCRdb, not taken from the authors' results. The sample's own table lists about 380,000 distinct CDR3 sequences. Of the sample, roughly 5.2% is held by the ten largest clones.

The CDR3 covers 16 residues, taking in both the cysteine and the phenylalanine. The entry carries no DNA sequence. Looking up the germline V gene yields CDR1 MGHRA and CDR2 YSYEKL. This chain joins TRBV4-1 to TRBJ2-1; the TCRdb D gene call, TRBD2, has no DNA to confirm it. The TCR was taken from a man between 18 and 69 years old in good health. What was sequenced was blood T cells: a sorted CD56 or NKG2C T cell subset, CD4+ or CD8+ T cells, or bulk PBMC T cells (not recorded which). This receptor has the CDR3 CASSQDGGGGANEQFF.